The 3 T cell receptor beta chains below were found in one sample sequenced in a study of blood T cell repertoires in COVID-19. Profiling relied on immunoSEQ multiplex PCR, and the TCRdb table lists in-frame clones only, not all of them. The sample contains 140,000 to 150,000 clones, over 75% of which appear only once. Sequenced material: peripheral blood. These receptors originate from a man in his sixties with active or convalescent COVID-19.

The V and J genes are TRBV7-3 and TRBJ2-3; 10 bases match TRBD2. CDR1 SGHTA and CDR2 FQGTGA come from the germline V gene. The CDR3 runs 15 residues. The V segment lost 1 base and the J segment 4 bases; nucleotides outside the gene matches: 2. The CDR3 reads CASSLIGTSADTQYF. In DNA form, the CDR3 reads TGTGCCAGCAGCTTAATAGGGACTAGCGCAGATACGCAGTATTTT.

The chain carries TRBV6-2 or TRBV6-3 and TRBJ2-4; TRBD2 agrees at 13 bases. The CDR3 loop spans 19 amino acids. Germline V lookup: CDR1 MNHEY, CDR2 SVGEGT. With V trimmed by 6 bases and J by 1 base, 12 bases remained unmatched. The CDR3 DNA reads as TGTGCCAGCAGCACCACTAGCGGGAGGGCCGGATCGGCCAAAAACATTCAGTACTTC. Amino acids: CASSTTSGRAGSAKNIQYF.

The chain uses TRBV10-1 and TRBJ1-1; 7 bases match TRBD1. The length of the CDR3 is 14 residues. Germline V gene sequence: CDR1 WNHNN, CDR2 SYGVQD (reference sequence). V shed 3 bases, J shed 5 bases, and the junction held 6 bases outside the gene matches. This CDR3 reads CASSDSTGRTEAFF. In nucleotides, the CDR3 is TGCGCCAGCAGTGACTCGACAGGGAGGACTGAAGCTTTCTTT.